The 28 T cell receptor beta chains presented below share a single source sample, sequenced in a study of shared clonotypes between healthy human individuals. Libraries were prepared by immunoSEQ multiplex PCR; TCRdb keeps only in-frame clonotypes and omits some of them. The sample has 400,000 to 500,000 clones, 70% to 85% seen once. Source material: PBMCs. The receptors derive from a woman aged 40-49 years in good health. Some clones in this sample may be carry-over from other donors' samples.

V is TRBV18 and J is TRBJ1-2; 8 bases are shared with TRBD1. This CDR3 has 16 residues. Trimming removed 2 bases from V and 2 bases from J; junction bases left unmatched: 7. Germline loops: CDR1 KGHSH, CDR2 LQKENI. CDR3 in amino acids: CASSPTPGQGNYGYTF. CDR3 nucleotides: TGTGCCAGCTCACCAACTCCCGGACAGGGCAACTATGGCTACACCTTC. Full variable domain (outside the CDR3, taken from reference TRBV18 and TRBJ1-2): NAGVMQNPRHLVRRRGQEARLRCSPMKGHSHVYWYRQLPEEGLKFMVYLQKENIIDESGMPKERFSAEFPKEGPSILRIQQVVRGDSAAYFCASSPTPGQGNYGYTFGSGTRLTVV.

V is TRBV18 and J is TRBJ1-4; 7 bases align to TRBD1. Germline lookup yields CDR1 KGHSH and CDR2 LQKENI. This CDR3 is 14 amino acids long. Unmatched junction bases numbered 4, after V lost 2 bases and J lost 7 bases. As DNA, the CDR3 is TGTGCCAGCTCACCATTTGGACAGGCTGAAAAACTGTTTTTT. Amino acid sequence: CASSPFGQAEKLFF.

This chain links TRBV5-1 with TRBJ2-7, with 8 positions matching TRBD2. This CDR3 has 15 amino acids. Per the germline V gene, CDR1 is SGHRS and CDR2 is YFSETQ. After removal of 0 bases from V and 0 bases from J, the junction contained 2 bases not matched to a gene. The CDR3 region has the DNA TGCGCCAGCAGCTTGGGAGGGACTAGCTCCTACGAGCAGTACTTC. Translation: CASSLGGTSSYEQYF.

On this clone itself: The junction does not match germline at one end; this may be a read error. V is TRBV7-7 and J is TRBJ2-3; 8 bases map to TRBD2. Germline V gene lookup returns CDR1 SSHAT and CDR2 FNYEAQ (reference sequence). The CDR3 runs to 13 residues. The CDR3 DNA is TGTGCTAGCAGCCCGGAAATTAGCGGGGTGCAGTATTTT. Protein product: CASSPEISGVQYF.

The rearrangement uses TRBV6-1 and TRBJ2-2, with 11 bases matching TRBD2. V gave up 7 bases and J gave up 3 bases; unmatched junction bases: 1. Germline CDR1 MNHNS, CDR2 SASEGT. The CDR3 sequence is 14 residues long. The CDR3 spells CASTLAGDTGELFF. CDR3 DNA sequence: TGTGCCAGCACACTAGCGGGAGACACCGGGGAGCTGTTTTTT.

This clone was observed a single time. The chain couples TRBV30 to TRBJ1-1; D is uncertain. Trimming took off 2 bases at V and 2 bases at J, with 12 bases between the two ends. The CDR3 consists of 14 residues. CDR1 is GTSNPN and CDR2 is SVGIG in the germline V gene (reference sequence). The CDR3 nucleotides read TGTGCCTGGAGTTCCGGAACACTAAACACTGAAGCTTTCTTT. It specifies CAWSSGTLNTEAFF.

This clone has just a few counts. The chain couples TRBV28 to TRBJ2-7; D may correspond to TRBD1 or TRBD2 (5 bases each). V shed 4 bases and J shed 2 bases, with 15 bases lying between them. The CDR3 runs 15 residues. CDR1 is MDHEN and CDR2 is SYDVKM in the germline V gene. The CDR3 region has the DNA TGTGCCAGCAGTTCTCCCCTGAGGGGCCCCTACGAGCAGTACTTC. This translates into CASSSPLRGPYEQYF.

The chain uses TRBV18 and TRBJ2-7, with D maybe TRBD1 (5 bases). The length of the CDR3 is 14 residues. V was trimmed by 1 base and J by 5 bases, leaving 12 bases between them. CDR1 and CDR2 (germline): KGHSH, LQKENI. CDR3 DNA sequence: TGTGCCAGCTCACCACGTAAGGACAACCACGAGCAGTACTTC. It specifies CASSPRKDNHEQYF.

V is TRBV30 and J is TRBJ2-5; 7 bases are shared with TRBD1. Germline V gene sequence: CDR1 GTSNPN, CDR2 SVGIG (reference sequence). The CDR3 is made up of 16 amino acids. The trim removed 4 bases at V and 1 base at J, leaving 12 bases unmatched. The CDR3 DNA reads TGTGCCTGGATGGGACAGTGGCCCCCCACCCAAGAGACCCAGTACTTC. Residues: CAWMGQWPPTQETQYF.

The CDR3 DNA sequence: TGTGCCAGCAGTTCCAAGACTTCCCACTACAATGAGCAGTTCTTC. The encoded protein is CASSSKTSHYNEQFF. J is TRBJ2-1 and V is TRBV5-3; D remains unclear. TRBV5-3 is flagged as an ORF with uncertain function. The CDR3 spans 15 residues. With 8 bases removed from V and 3 bases from J, the gap between germline ends came to 18 bases.

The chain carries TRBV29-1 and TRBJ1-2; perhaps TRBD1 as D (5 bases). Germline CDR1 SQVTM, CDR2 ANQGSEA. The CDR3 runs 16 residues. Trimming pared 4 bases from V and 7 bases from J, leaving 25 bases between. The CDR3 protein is CSVGTNPDRPGGGYTF. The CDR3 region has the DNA TGCAGCGTTGGAACCAATCCGGACCGGCCGGGGGGTGGCTACACCTTC.

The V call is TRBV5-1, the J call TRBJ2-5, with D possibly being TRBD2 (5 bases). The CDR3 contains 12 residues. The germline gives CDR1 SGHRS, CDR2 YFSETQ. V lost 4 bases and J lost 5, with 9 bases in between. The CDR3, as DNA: TGCGCCAGCAGCCGGGAAGGGGAGACCCAGTACTTC. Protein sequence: CASSREGETQYF.

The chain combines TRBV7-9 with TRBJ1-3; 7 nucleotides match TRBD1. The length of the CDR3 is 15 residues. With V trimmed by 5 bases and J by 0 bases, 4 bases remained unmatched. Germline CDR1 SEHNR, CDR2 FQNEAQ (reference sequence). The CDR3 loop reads CASSPRGTSGNTIYF. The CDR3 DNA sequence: TGTGCCAGCAGCCCCAGGGGGACCTCTGGAAACACCATATATTTT.

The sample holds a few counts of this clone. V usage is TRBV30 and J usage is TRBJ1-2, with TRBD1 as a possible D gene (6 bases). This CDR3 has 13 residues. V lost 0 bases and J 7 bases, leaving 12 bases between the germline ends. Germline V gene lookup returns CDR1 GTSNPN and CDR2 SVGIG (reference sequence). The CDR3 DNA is TGTGCCTGGAGTGTGGGCAGGGGTGCTGGCTACACCTTC. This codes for CAWSVGRGAGYTF.

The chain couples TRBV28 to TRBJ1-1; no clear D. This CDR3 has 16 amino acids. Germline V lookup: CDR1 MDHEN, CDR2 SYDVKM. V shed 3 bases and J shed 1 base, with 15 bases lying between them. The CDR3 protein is CASSLPRRRKNTEAFF. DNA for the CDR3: TGTGCCAGCAGTTTGCCCCGCAGACGGAAGAACACTGAAGCTTTCTTT. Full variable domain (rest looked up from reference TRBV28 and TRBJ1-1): DVKVTQSSRYLVKRTGEKVFLECVQDMDHENMFWYRQDPGLGLRLIYFSYDVKMKEKGDIPEGYSVSREKKERFSLILESASTNQTSMYLCASSLPRRRKNTEAFFGQGTRLTVV.

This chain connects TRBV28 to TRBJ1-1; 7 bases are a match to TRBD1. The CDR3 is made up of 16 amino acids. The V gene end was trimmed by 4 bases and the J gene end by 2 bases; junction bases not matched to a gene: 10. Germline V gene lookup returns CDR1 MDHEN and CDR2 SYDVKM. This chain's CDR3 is CASSSPLRQGNTEAFF. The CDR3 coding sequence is TGTGCCAGCAGTTCGCCCCTAAGACAGGGTAACACTGAAGCTTTCTTT.

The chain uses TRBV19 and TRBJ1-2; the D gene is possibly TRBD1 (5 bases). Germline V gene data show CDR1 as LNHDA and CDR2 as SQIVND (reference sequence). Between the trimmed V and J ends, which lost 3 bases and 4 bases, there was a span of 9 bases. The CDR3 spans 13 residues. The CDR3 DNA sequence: TGTGCCAGTAGTATGGCAGGGCTCTATGGCTACACCTTC. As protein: CASSMAGLYGYTF.

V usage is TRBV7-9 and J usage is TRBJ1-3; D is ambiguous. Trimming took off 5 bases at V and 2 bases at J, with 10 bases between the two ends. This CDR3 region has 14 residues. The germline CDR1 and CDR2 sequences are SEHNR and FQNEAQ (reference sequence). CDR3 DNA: TGTGCCAGCAGCCCCGGGGTGGCTGGAAACACCATATATTTT. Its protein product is CASSPGVAGNTIYF.

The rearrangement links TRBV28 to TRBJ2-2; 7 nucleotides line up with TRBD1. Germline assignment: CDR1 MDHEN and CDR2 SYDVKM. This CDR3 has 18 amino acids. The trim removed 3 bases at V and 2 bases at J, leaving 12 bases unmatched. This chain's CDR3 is CASSLRVTGWLNTGELFF. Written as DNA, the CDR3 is TGTGCCAGCAGTTTGAGGGTGACAGGGTGGCTTAACACCGGGGAGCTGTTTTTT.

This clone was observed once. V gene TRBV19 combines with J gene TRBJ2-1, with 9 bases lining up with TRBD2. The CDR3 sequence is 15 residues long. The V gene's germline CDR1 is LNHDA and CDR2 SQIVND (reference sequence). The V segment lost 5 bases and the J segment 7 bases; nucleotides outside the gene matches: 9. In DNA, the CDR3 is TGTGCCAGTAGTCTTGCGGGGGGGGTCGGTAATGAGCAGTTCTTC. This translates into CASSLAGGVGNEQFF.

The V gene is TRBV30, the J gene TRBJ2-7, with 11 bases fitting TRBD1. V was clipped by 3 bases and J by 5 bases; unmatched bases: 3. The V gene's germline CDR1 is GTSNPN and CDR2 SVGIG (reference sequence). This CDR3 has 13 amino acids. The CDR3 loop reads CAWRGQGVHEQYF. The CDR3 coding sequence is TGTGCCTGGAGGGGACAGGGGGTCCACGAGCAGTACTTC.

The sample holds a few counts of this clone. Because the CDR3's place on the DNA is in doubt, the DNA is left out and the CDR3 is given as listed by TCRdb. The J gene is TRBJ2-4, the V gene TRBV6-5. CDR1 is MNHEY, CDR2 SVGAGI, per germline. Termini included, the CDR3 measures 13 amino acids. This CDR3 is CASSSSGRGIQYF.

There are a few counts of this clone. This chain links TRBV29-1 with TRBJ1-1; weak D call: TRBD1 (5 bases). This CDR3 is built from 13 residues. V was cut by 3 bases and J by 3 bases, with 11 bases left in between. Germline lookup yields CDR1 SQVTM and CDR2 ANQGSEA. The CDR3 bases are TGCAGCGTTGAGGACACTCTACACACTGAAGCTTTCTTT. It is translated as CSVEDTLHTEAFF.

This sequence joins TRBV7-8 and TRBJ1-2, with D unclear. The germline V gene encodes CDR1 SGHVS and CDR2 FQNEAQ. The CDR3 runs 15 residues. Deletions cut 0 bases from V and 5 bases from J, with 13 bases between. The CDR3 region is CASSLAGSLGYGYTF. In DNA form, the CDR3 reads TGTGCCAGCAGCTTAGCGGGAAGCCTGGGGTATGGCTACACCTTC.

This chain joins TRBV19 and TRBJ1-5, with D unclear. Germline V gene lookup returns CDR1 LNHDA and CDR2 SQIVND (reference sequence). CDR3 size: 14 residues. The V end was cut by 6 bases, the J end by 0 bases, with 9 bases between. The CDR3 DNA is TGTGCCAGTAGGGTGGACTATAGCAATCAGCCCCAGCATTTT. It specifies CASRVDYSNQPQHF.

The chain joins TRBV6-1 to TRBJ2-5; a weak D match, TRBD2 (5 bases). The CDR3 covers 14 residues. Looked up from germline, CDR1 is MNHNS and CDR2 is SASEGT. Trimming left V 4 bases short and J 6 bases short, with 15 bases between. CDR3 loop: CASSAPSEGQTQYF. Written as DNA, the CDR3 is TGTGCCAGCAGTGCCCCCAGCGAGGGTCAGACCCAGTACTTC.

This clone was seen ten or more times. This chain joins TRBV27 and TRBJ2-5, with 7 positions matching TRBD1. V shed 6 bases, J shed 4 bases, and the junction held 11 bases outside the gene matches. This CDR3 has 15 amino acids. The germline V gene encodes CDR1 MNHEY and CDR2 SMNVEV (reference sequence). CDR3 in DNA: TGTGCCAGCAGAGAAACCGGGACAGCGAGAGAGACCCAGTACTTC. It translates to CASRETGTARETQYF.

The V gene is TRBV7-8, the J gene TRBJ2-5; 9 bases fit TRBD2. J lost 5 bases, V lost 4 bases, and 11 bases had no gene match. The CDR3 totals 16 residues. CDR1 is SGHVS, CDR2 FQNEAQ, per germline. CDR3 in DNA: TGTGCCAGCAGCTCCAGGCTAGCGGGAATTGCGGAGACCCAGTACTTC. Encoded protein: CASSSRLAGIAETQYF.